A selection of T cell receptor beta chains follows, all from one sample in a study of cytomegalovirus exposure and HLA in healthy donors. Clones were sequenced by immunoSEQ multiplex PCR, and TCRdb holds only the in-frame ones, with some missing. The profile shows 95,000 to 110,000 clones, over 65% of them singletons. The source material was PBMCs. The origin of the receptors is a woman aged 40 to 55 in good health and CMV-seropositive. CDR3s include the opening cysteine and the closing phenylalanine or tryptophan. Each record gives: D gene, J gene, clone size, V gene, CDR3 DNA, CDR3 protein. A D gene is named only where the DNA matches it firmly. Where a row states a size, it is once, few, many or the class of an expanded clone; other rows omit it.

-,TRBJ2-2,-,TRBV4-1,TGCGCCAGCAGCCAAGATGTTACGAACACCGGGGAGCTGTTTTTT,CASSQDVTNTGELFF
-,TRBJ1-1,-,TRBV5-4,TGTGCCAGCAGCGAGGACTCGCGGTTGAACTCTGAAGCTTTCTTT,CASSEDSRLNSEAFF
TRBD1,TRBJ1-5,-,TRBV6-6,TGTGCCAGCAGTTACACGGGACAGGGACGCAATCAGCCCCAGCATTTT,CASSYTGQGRNQPQHF
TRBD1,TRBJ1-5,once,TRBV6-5,TGTGCCAGCAGGCGGGACAGTTATAGCAATCAGCCCCAGCATTTT,CASRRDSYSNQPQHF
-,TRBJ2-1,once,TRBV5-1,TGCGCCAGCAGCTTGTCTGGCTCAAGCTCCTACAATGAGCAGTTCTTC,CASSLSGSSSYNEQFF
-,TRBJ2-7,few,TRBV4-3,TGCGCCAGCAGCCCAGACGTTTGGACTATCGAGCAGTACTTC,CASSPDVWTIEQYF
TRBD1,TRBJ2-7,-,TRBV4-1,TGCGCCAGCAGCCGACAGGGGCGAACCTACGAGCAGTACTTC,CASSRQGRTYEQYF
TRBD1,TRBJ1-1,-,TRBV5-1,TGCGCCAGCAGCTTGGCCCCAGGGGGGTCTGAAGCTTTCTTT,CASSLAPGGSEAFF
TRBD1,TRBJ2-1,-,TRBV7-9,TGTGCCAGCAGCCCGAATTGGGACAGGGGACACTACAATGAGCAGTTCTTC,CASSPNWDRGHYNEQFF
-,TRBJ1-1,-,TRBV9,TGTGCCAGCAGCGTCGTCATCAGGGGCGCTGCTGAAGCTTTCTTT,CASSVVIRGAAEAFF
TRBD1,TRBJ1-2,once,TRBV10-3,TGTGCCATCAGGGTCGGGACAGACCCTAACTATGGCTACACCTTC,CAIRVGTDPNYGYTF
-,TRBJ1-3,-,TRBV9,TGTGCCAGCAGCGTAGGTTCACAGCTATCAAGCACCATATATTTT,CASSVGSQLSSTIYF
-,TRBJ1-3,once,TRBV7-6,TGTGCCAGCAGCTCCACCCTTGGGGGGGATGGAAACACCATATATTTT,CASSSTLGGDGNTIYF
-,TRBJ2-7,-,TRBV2,TGTGCCAGTGCTGCCCGGGCGGGGGCCACCCTATCCTACGAGCAGTACTTC,CASAARAGATLSYEQYF
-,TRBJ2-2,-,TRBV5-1,TGCGCCAGCAGAATTATCCAGGGCGGGAACACCGGGGAGCTGTTTTTT,CASRIIQGGNTGELFF
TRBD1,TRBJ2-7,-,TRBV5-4,TGTGCCAGCAGCCCAGGGGGGACAGGGAACGAGCAGTACTTC,CASSPGGTGNEQYF
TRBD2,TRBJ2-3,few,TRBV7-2,TGTGCCAGCAGCGCAGGGACTAGCGCTAGCACAGATACGCAGTATTTT,CASSAGTSASTDTQYF
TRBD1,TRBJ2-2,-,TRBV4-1,TGCGCCAGCAGGCCCGACAGGGAGTGGGGCGGGGAGCTGTTTTTT,CASRPDREWGGELFF
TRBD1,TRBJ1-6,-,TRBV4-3,TGCGCCAGCAGTCAGGGACAGTATAATTCACCCCTCCACTTT,CASSQGQYNSPLHF
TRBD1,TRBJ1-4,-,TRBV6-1,TGTGCCAGCGGGAAGACAGGGGGGAGGGAAAAACTGTTTTTT,CASGKTGGREKLFF
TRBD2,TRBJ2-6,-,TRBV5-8,TGTGCCAGCAGTCAAGGACTAGCGGGGGACCCTTTCTCTGGGGCCAACGTCCTGACTTTC,CASSQGLAGDPFSGANVLTF
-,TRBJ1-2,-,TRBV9,TGTGCCAGCAGCGTAGTGGGGGCCGATGGCTACACCTTC,CASSVVGADGYTF
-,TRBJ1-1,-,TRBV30,TGTGCCTGGAGCCGGGGAGACACTGAAGCTTTCTTT,CAWSRGDTEAFF
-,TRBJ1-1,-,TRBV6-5,TGTGCCAGCAGTTACTCGCTAGGGAGCGGTACTGAAGCTTTCTTT,CASSYSLGSGTEAFF
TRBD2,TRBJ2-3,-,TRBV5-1,TGCGCCAGCAGCTTTGCGGGGGGGGCTAGCACAGATACGCAGTATTTT,CASSFAGGASTDTQYF
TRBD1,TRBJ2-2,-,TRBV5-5,TGTGCCAGCAGCTCCGGGACAGGGGATCTCCTTTTCTGGACCGGGGAGCTGTTTTTT,CASSSGTGDLLFWTGELFF
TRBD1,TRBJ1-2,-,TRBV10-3,TGTGCCATCAGTGAGGCCAACAGGGGCTATGGCTACACCTTC,CAISEANRGYGYTF
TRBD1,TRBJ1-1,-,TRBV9,TGTGCCAGCAGCCCGGGACAGGGGATGATCGGTGAAGCTTTCTTT,CASSPGQGMIGEAFF
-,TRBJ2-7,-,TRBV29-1,TGCAGCGTCGCCCCGACCGCGCCGGAGGAGCAGTACTTC,CSVAPTAPEEQYF
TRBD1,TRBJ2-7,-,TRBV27,TGTGCCAGCAGTTTATCGGGGGACAGGGGCCCCTACGAGCAGTACTTC,CASSLSGDRGPYEQYF
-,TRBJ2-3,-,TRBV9,TGTGCCAGCAGCTTCCGGGGGATTAGCGGCGGATCAGATACGCAGTATTTT,CASSFRGISGGSDTQYF
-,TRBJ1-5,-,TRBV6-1,TGTGCCAGCAGTGAACTTTACAGTGGGAATCAGCCCCAGCATTTT,CASSELYSGNQPQHF
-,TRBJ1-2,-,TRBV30,TGTGCCTGGAGTGAGAGTTCTCGGGGCTACACCTTC,CAWSESSRGYTF
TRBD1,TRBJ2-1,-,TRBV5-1,TGCGCCAGCAGCGGGGGACAGGGGGCAAATGAGCAGTTCTTC,CASSGGQGANEQFF
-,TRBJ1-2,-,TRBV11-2,TGTGCCAGCAGCAATAACAGGTTTAACTATGGCTACACCTTC,CASSNNRFNYGYTF
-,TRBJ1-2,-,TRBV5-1,TGCGCCAGCAGCTTGGGGACAGCCTCCTATGGCTACACCTTC,CASSLGTASYGYTF
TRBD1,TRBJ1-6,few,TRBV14,TGTGCCAGCAGCCAAAGACAGGGGAGCCCCTATAATTCACCCCTCCACTTT,CASSQRQGSPYNSPLHF
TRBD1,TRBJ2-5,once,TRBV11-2,TGTGCCAGCAGCTTATCGGGTGAGGGGGCTCGGGAGACCCAGTACTTC,CASSLSGEGARETQYF
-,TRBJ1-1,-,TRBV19,TGTGCCAGTAGTATAGATACGGGCCAGGGGAACACTGAAGCTTTCTTT,CASSIDTGQGNTEAFF
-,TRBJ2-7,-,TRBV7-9,TGTTCCAGCAGCTTAGAGACTACGCAGCAGTACTTC,CSSSLETTQQYF
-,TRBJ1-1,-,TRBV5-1,TGCGCCAGCAGCTTATTGGAGTTCGGGAACACTGAAGCTTTCTTT,CASSLLEFGNTEAFF
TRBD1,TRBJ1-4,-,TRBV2,TGTGCCAGCATTCCGGACAGGGGAGTGACGAAACTGTTTTTT,CASIPDRGVTKLFF
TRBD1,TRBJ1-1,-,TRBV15,TGTGCCACCAGCAGACCGGGACAGGAGAACACTGAAGCTTTCTTT,CATSRPGQENTEAFF
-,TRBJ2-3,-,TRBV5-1,TGCGCCAGCAGCTTGGCCCTTCCCACAGATACGCAGTATTTT,CASSLALPTDTQYF
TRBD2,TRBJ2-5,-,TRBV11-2,TGTGCCAGCAGCTACAGGACTAGCGGGGGGACCCAGTACTTC,CASSYRTSGGTQYF
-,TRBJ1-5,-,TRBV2,TGTGCCAGCACTCTGGGGGCAGGGCCGAATCAGCCCCAGCATTTT,CASTLGAGPNQPQHF
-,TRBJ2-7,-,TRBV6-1,TGTGCCAACTCACCGGGACTGCCCTACGAGCAGTACTTC,CANSPGLPYEQYF
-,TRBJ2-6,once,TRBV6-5,TGTGCCAGTAGGGGATCCGGGGCCAACGTCCTGACTTTC,CASRGSGANVLTF
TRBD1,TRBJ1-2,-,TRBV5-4,TGTGCCAGCAGCTTACAGGGGGGGAGCTATGGCTACACCTTC,CASSLQGGSYGYTF
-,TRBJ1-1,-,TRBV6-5,TGTGCCAGCAGCCCCGGGTCATCCGGAAACACTGAAGCTTTCTTT,CASSPGSSGNTEAFF
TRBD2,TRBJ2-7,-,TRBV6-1,TGTGCCAGCAGTGGAAGCGGGGGGTTTTCCTACGAGCAGTACTTC,CASSGSGGFSYEQYF
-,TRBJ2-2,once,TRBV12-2,TGTGCAAGTCGCTTGGGCTGGAGGACCGGGGAGCTGTTTTTT,CASRLGWRTGELFF
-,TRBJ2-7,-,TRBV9,TGTGCCAGCAGCCCTTCTCCAGCGGTCTACGAGCAGTACTTC,CASSPSPAVYEQYF
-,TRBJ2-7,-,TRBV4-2,TGTGCCAGCAGCCAAGATCGGGACTACGAGCAGTACTTC,CASSQDRDYEQYF
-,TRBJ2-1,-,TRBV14,TGTGCCAGCAGCCAATCCAGAAGTGAGCAGTTCTTC,CASSQSRSEQFF
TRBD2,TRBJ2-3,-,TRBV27,TGTGCCAGCAGTTTATCCGGTAGCGGGGGGCCAAGAGATACGCAGTATTTT,CASSLSGSGGPRDTQYF
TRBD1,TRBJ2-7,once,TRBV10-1,TGCGCCACCTCAGGGGGACAGTCCTACGAGCAGTACTTC,CATSGGQSYEQYF
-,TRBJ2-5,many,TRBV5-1,TGCGCCAGCGGCGCGACTCCCCAAGAGACCCAGTACTTC,CASGATPQETQYF
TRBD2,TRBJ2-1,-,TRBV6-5,TGTGCCAGCAGGCGGGGACTAGCGGGGGAGTATGAGCAGTTCTTC,CASRRGLAGEYEQFF